The text below deals with one T cell receptor (beta chain). It has no known antigen specificity. No base qualities exist here, and no much larger clone lies one base off it. CDR1 and CDR2 are read off the germline V gene (reference sequence) as SGHNT and YYREEE. Trimming leaves V shorter by 1 base and J shorter by 7 bases, with the junction holding 5 bases beyond the gene matches. The CDR3 has 15 amino acids, counting the end cysteine and phenylalanine. CDR3 DNA only is kept here, 45 bases in frame from base 1. The data were obtained in a study of glioma-infiltrating T cells after dendritic cell vaccination listed by TCRdb under 2016. About the investigation overall: A cohort of 15 glioblastoma patients from Phase I and II dendritic cell vaccination trials was included, of whom 9 were newly diagnosed and 6 had recurrent disease. Survival after dendritic cell vaccination was correlated with TCR sequencing metrics, such as TIL content and the overlap between tumor and blood repertoires. Between 2003 and 2012, patients were given autologous tumor lysate-pulsed dendritic cell vaccination. Patients received three intradermal dendritic cell vaccine injections at biweekly intervals in the arm below the axilla. Tumor-infiltrating lymphocyte content was quantified and tumor and blood repertoires were compared in dendritic cell-vaccinated glioblastoma patients by deep sequencing of TCR beta CDR3 regions. To make the vaccine, monocyte-derived dendritic cells were cultured for roughly seven days with IL-4 and GM-CSF and then pulsed overnight with autologous tumor lysate. What the work shows at the level of the full study, not this receptor alone: The response model built on TCR overlap across three groups was characterized as speculative, with prospective validation still needed. Higher estimated pretreatment TIL content predicted longer time to progression and overall survival after dendritic cell vaccination. TCR clonality showed no direct relationship with survival, which suggests that a diverse polyclonal response may be important. The cohort was small and heterogeneous, few patients had complete blood and tumor sets, and even fewer had initial-recurrent tumor pairs.

The time point label of this sample denotes: after dendritic cell vaccination, including at tumor progression/relapse. To be selected, patients needed enough residual fresh-frozen tumor tissue and more than two years of available survival data. None of the glioblastoma patients carried an isocitrate dehydrogenase mutation, although molecular status otherwise varied. PBMC were collected before vaccination, two weeks after the third vaccination, and at tumor progression if progression occurred. The Qiagen DNeasy Blood extraction Kit was used for extraction of genomic DNA. Using the immunoSEQ assay, TCRB CDR3 regions were amplified from roughly 2.1 micrograms of genomic DNA, or from all available DNA when less than that was on hand. For multiplex PCR, 60 forward primers for TCR V beta segments and 13 reverse primers for J beta segments were used. To estimate the number of reads per starting template, synthetic control templates were added to each sample at limiting dilution. Reads of 87 bp were generated by sequencing on the Illumina HiSeq System. The paper's processing steps were these. PCR and sequencing errors were removed by merging closely related sequences with a nearest neighbor algorithm. TCR overlap was defined as the percentage of unique tumor TCR beta sequences that were also present in the same patient's peripheral blood. The immuneACCESS repertoire file appears here via TCRdb, limited to in-frame rearrangements. These files lack a portion of the clones; in checked studies, under half of the deficit traces to unresolved V genes, and the cause of the others is not known. V and J calls and clone size are given by that table; D and trimming were obtained from the DNA. For this sample there are approximately 93,000 clones; approximately 81% appear just once. The ten top clones hold about 8.5% of the sample.

This sequence was found in a human donor with glioblastoma. This specimen consisted of blood, obtained after dendritic cell vaccination. Recombination linked TRBV5-4 to TRBJ1-6; the central 7 bases match TRBD1. The CDR3 loop reads CASSLSRGINSPLHF. In nucleotide form, the sequence is TGTGCCAGCAGCTTGAGCAGGGGGATCAATTCACCCCTCCACTTT. With the portions outside the CDR3 filled from the reference TRBV5-4 and TRBJ1-6 genes, the complete variable region becomes ETGVTQSPTHLIKTRGQQVTLRCSSQSGHNTVSWYQQALGQGPQFIFQYYREEENGRGNFPPRFSGLQFPNYSSELNVNALELDDSALYLCASSLSRGINSPLHFGNGTRLTVT.